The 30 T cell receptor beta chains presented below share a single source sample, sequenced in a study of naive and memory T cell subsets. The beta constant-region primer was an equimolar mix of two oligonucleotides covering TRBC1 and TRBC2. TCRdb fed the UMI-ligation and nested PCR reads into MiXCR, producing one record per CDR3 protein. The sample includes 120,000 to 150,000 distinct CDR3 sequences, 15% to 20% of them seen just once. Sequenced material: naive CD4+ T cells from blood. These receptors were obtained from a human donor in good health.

In DNA form, the CDR3 reads TGTGCCAGCAGCTTAGATCGGGGGCCAGGCGGCCCCCAGCATTTT. Translated: CASSLDRGPGGPQHF. This chain links TRBV7-2 with TRBJ1-5; TRBD1 might be the D (6 bases). The CDR3 extends over 15 amino acids. From germline, CDR1 is SGHTA and CDR2 FQGNSA. With 1 base removed from V and 10 bases from J, the gap between germline ends came to 17 bases.

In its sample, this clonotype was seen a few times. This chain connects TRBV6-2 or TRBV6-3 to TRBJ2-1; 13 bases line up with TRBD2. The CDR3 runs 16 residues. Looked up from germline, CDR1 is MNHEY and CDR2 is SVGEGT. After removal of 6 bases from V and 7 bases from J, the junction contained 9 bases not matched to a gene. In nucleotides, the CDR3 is TGTGCCAGCAGCCGACCACTAGCGGGAGGGAGGAATGAGCAGTTCTTC. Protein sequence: CASSRPLAGGRNEQFF.

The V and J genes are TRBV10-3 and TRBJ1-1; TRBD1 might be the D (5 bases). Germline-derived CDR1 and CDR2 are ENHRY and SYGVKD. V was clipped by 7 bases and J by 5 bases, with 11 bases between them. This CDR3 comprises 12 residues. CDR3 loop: CAITRGGTEAFF. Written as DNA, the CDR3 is TGTGCCATCACACGGGGGGGGACTGAAGCTTTCTTT.

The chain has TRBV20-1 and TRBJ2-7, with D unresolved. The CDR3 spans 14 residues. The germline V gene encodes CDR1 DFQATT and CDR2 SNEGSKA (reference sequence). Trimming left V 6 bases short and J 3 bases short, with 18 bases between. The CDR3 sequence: CSATRPDMSYEQYF. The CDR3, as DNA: TGCAGTGCGACCCGCCCAGACATGAGCTACGAGCAGTACTTC.

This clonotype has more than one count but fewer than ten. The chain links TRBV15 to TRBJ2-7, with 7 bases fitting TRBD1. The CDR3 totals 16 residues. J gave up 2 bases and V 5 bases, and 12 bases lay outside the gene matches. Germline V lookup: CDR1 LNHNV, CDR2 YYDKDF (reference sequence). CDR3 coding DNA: TGTGCCACCAGCGGGCCAATGGACAGGAGTACCTACGAGCAGTACTTC. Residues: CATSGPMDRSTYEQYF.

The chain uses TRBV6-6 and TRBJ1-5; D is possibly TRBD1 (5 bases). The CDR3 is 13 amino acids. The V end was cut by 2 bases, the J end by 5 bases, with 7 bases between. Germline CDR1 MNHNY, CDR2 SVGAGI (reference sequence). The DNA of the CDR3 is TGTGCCAGCAGTTACCAGGGACATCAGCCCCAGCATTTT. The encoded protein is CASSYQGHQPQHF.

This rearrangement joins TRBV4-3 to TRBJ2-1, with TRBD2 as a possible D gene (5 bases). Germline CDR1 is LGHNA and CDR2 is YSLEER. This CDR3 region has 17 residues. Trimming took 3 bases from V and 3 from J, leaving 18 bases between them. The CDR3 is CASSQASSSLNYNEQFF. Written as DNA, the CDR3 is TGCGCCAGCAGCCAGGCCTCTAGCTCCCTGAACTACAATGAGCAGTTCTTC.

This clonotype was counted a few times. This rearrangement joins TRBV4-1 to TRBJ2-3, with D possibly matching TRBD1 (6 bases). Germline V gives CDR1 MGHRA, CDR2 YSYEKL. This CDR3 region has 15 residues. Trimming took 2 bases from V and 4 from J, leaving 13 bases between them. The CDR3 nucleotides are TGCGCCAGCAGCCAAACAGGGAATAGAGCAGATACGCAGTATTTT. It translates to CASSQTGNRADTQYF.

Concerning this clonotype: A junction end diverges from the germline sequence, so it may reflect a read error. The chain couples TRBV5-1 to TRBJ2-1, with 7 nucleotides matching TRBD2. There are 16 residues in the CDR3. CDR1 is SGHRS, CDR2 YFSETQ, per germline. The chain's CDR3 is CASSLSSAGTYNVQFF. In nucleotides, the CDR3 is TGCGCCAGCAGCTTATCTTCAGCGGGAACGTACAATGTGCAGTTCTTC. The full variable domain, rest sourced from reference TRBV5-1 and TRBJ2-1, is KAGVTQTPRYLIKTRGQQVTLSCSPISGHRSVSWYQQTPGQGLQFLFEYFSETQRNKGNFPGRFSGRQFSNSRSEMNVSTLELGDSALYLCASSLSSAGTYNVQFFGPGTRLTVL.

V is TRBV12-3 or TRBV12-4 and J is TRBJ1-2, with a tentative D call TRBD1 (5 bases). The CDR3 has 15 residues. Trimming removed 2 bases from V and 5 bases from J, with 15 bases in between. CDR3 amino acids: CASSLQGSPYYGYTF. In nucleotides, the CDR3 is TGTGCCAGCAGTTTACAGGGATCCCCTTATTATGGCTACACCTTC.

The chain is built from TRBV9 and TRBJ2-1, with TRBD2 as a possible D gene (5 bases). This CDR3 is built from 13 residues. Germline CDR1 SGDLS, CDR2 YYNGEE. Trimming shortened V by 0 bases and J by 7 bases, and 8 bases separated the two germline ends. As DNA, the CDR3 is TGTGCCAGCAGCGTAGCACCGGGGAATGAGCAGTTCTTC. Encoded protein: CASSVAPGNEQFF.

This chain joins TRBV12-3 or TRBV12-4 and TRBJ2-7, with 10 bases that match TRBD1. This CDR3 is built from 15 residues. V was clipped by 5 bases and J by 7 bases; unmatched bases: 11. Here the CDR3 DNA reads TGTGCCAGCAGTCGGGACAGGGGACTCTCTGGGGAGCAGTACTTC. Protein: CASSRDRGLSGEQYF.

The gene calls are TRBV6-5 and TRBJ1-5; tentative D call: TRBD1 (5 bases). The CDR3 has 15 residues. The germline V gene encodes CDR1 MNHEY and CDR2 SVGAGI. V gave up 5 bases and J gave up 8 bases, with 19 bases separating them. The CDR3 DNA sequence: TGTGCCAGCAGTGACGGCAGGGCTCTCACGGAGCCCCAGCATTTT. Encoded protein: CASSDGRALTEPQHF.

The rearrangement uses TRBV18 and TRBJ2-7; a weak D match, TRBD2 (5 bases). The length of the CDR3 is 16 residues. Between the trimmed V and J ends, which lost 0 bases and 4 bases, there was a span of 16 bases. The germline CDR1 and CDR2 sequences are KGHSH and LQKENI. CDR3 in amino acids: CASSPPFPGNGYEQYF. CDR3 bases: TGTGCCAGCTCACCACCTTTCCCGGGAAACGGTTACGAGCAGTACTTC.

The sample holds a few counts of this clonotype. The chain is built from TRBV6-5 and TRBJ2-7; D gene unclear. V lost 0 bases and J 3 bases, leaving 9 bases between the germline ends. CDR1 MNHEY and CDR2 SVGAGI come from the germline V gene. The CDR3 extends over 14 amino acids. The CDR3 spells CASSYSWSGYEQYF. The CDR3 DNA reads TGTGCCAGCAGTTACTCGTGGTCGGGCTACGAGCAGTACTTC.

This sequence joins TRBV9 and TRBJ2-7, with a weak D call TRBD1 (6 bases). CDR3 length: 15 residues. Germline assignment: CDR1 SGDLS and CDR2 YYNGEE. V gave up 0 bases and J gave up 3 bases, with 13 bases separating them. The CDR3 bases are TGTGCCAGCAGCGTAGCTACGGGACATTTCTACGAGCAGTACTTC. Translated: CASSVATGHFYEQYF.

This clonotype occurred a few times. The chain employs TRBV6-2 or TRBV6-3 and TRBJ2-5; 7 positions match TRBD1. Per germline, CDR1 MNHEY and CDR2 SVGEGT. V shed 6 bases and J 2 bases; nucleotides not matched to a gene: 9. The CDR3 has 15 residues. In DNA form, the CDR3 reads TGTGCCAGCAGGCCACAGGGGCCGCTTCAAGAGACCCAGTACTTC. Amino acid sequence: CASRPQGPLQETQYF.

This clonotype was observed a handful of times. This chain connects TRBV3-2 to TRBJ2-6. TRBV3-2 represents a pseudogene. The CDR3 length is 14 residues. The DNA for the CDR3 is TGTGCCAGCAGCCCTATGGAGGGGGCCAACGTCCTGACTTTC. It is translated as CASSPMEGANVLTF.

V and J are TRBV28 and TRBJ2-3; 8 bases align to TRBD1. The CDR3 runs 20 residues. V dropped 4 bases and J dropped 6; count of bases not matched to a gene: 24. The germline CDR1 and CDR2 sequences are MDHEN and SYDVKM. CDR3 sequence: CASSSRTGSPALGFGDTQYF. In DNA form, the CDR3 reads TGTGCCAGCAGTTCCCGGACAGGGAGCCCAGCGCTAGGCTTCGGGGATACGCAGTATTTT.

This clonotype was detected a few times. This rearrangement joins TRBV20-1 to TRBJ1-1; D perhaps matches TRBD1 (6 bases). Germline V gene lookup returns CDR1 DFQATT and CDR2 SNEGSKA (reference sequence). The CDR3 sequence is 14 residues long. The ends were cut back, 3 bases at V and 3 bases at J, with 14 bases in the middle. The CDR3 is CSASLSPGDTEAFF. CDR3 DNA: TGCAGTGCTAGCCTATCCCCAGGGGACACTGAAGCTTTCTTT.

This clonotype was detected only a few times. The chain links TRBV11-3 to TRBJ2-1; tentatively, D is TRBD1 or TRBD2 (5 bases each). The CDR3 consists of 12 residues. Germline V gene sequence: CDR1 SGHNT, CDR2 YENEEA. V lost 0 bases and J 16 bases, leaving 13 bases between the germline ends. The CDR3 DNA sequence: TGTGCCAGCAGCTTAGAGAACGGGGCATCTTTCTTC. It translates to CASSLENGASFF.

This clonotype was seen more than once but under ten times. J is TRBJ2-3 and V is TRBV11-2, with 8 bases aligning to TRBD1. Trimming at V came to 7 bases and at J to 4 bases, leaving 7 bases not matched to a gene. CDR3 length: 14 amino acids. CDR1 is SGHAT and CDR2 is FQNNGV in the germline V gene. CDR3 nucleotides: TGTGCCAGCACCCCAGGGGGCAGGGCAGATACGCAGTATTTT. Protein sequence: CASTPGGRADTQYF.

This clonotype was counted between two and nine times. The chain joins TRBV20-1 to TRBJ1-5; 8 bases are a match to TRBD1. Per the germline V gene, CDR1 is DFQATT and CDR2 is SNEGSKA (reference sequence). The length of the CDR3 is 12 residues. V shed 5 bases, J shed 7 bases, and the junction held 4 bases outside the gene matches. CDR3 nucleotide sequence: TGCAGTGCTGCGGACAGGGCCCAGCCCCAGCATTTT. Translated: CSAADRAQPQHF.

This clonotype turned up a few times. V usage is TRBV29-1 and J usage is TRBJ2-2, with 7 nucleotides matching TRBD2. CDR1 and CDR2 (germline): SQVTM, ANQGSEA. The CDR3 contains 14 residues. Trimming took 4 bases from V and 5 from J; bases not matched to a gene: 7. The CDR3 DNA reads TGCAGCGTTGTGCTTGTCGGGAGGACCGGGGAGCTGTTTTTT. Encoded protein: CSVVLVGRTGELFF.

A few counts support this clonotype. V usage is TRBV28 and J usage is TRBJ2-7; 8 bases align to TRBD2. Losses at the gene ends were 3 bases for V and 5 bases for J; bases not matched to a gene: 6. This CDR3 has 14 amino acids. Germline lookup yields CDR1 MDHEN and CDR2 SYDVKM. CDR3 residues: CASSLDSGIHEQYF. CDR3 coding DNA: TGTGCCAGCAGTTTGGATAGCGGGATCCACGAGCAGTACTTC.

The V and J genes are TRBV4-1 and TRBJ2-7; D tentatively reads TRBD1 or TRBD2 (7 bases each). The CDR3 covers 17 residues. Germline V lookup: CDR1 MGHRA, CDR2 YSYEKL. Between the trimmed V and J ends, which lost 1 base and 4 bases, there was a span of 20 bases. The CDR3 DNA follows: TGCGCCAGCAGCCAAGTCACGTTCTTGCAGGGGGGGTACGAGCAGTACTTC. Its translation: CASSQVTFLQGGYEQYF.

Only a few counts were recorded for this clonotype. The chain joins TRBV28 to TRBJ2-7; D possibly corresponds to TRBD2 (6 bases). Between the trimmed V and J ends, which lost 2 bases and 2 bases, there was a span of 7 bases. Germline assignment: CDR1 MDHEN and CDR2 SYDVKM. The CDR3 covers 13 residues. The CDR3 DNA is TGTGCCAGCAGTTTAGCGGGACCCTACGAGCAGTACTTC. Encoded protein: CASSLAGPYEQYF.

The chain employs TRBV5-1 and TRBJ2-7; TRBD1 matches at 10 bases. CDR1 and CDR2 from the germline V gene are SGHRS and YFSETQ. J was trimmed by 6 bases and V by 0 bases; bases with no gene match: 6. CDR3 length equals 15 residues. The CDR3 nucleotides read TGCGCCAGCAGCTTGGGGGACAGGGGCTTGATCGAGCAGTACTTC. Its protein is CASSLGDRGLIEQYF.

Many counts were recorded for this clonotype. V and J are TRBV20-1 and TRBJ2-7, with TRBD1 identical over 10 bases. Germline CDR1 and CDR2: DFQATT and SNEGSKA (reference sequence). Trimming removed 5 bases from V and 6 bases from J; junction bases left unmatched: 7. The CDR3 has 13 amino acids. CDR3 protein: CSASTGGRSEQYF. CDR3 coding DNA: TGCAGTGCTTCGACAGGGGGCCGCTCCGAGCAGTACTTC.

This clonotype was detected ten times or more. The DNA of the CDR3 is TGCAGTGCTAGAGATCTGGCCGAAGGAGGGATTGGGGCAGATACGCAGTATTTT. Encoded protein: CSARDLAEGGIGADTQYF. The chain employs TRBV20-1 and TRBJ2-3, with D perhaps matching TRBD2 (6 bases). Trimming shortened V by 0 bases and J by 4 bases, and 23 bases separated the two germline ends. This CDR3 comprises 18 residues. Germline V gene lookup returns CDR1 DFQATT and CDR2 SNEGSKA (reference sequence).